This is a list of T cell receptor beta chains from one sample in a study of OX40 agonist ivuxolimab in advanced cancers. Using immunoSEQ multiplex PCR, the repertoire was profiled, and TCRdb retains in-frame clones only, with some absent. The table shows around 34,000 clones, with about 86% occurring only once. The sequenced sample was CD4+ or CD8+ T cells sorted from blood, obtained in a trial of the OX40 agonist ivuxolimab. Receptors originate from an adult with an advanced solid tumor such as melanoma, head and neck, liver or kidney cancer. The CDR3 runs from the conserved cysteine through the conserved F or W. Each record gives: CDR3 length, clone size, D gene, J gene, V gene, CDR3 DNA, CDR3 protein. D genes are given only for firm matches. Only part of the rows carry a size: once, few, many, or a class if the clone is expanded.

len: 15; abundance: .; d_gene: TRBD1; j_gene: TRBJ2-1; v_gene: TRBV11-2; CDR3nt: TGTGCCAGCAGCCCGGACAGGGGATTCTACAATGAGCAGTTCTTC; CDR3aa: CASSPDRGFYNEQFF
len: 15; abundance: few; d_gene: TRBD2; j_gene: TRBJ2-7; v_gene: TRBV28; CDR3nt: TGTGCCAGCAGGCGGACTAGCGGGGGCTCCTACGAGCAGTACTTC; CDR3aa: CASRRTSGGSYEQYF
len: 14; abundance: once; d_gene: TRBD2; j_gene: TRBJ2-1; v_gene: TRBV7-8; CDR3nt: TGTGCCACCCATGGGACTAGCGGGAGTAGTGAGCAGTTCTTC; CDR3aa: CATHGTSGSSEQFF
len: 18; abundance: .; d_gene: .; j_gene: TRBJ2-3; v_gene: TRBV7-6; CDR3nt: TGTGCCAGCAGCTTAGGGTCACGGGGGGCCTCGACGGGAGCTACGCAGTATTTT; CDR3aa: CASSLGSRGASTGATQYF
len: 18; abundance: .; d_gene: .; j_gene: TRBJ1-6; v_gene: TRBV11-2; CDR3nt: TGTGCCAGCAGCTTAAGATTTCCCCAGGGCGTAACATATTCACCCCTCCACTTT; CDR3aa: CASSLRFPQGVTYSPLHF
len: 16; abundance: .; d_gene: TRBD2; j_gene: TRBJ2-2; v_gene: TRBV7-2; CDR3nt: TGTGCCAGCAGCTCCCACGCGGGAGGGAACACCGGGGAGCTGTTTTTT; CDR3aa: CASSSHAGGNTGELFF
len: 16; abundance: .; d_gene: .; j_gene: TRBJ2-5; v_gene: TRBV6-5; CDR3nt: TGTGCCAGCAGTTACTCGATTTGGGGGCGGCAAGAGACCCAGTACTTC; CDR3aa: CASSYSIWGRQETQYF
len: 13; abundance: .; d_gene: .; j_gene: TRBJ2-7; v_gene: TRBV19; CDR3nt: TGTGCCAGTACCCAGGGGTCGGACTACGAGCAGTACTTC; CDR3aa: CASTQGSDYEQYF
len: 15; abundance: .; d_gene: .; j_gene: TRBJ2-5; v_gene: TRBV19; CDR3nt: TGTGCCAGTACCCAAGACTTACAGGGTCGAGAGACCCAGTACTTC; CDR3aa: CASTQDLQGRETQYF
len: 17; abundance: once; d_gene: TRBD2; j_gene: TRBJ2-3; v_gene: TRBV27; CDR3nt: TGTGCCAGCAGTTTCTACTTGGGGGGGAGTGGATCAGATACGCAGTATTTT; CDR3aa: CASSFYLGGSGSDTQYF
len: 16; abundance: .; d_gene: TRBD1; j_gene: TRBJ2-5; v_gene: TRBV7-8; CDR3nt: TGTGCCAGCAGCTTATCCCTGGGACAGACTAAAGAGACCCAGTACTTC; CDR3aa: CASSLSLGQTKETQYF
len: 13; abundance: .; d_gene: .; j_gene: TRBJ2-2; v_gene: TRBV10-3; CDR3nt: TGTGCCATCAGTGTAGAGGGGATCGGGGAGCTGTTTTTT; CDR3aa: CAISVEGIGELFF
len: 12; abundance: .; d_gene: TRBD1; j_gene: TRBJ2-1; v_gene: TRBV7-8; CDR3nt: TGTGCCAGCCAGACAGGGTGGAATGAGCAGTTCTTC; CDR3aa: CASQTGWNEQFF
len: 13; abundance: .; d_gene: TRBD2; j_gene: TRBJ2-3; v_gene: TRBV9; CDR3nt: TGTGCCAGCAGCGTAGTGACTAGCGGTACGCAGTATTTT; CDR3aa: CASSVVTSGTQYF
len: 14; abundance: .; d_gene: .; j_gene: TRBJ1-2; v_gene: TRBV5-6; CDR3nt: TGTGCCAGCAGCTTGGGGGGGCATTTCTATGGCTACACCTTC; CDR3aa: CASSLGGHFYGYTF
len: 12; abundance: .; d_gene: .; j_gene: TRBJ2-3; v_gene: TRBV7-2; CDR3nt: TGTGCCAGCAGCTTAGCAGCAGATACGCAGTATTTT; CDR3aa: CASSLAADTQYF
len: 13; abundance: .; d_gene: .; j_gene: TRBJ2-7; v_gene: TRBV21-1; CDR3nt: TGTGCCAGAGGTGGTTGGGATACCTACGAGCAGTACTTC; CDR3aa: CARGGWDTYEQYF
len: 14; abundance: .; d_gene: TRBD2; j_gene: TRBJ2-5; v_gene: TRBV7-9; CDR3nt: TGTGCCAGCAGCTCTCGGACTAGCGTCGAGACCCAGTACTTC; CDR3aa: CASSSRTSVETQYF
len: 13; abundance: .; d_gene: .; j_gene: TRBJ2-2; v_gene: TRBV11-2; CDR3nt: TGTGCCAGCAGCTGGGGGAACACCGGGGAGCTGTTTTTT; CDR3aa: CASSWGNTGELFF
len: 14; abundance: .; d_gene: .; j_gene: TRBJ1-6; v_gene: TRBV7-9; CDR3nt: TGTGCCAGCAGCTCAGACTGGGTGGATTCACCCCTCCACTTT; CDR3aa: CASSSDWVDSPLHF
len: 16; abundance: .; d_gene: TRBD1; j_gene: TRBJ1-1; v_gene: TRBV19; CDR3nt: TGTGCCAGTAGCATGGGACAGGGGAGTCGAGACACTGAAGCTTTCTTT; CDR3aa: CASSMGQGSRDTEAFF
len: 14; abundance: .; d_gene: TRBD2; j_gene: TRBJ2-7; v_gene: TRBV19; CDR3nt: TGTGCCAGTAGCCCTAGCGGACTGAACTACGAGCAGTACTTC; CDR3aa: CASSPSGLNYEQYF
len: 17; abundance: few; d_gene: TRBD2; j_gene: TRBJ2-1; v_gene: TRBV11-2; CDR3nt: TGTGCCAGCAGCTTTTCAATTAGCGGGGGGGTCTACAATGAGCAGTTCTTC; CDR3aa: CASSFSISGGVYNEQFF